Listed below are T cell receptor beta chains from one sample, sequenced in a study of identical twins. TCRdb re-called the 5' RACE reads through MiXCR, storing one row per CDR3 protein. Of 400,000 to 500,000 distinct CDR3 sequences detected, 14% appear once; the ten largest clones hold about 0.97%. The same specimen was also included in a second study, on yellow fever vaccine responses in identical twins.

The sample taken for sequencing was CD4+ T cells sorted from blood. Source of these receptors: a woman younger than 35 in good health. CDR3s include the opening cysteine and the closing phenylalanine or tryptophan. The D gene is left open where the match is weak. Expanded clones get a size class; other rows say once, few or many, or leave the size out.

>TRBJ2-7|NA|NA|TRBV28
TGTGCCAGCAGCCCTAGTAGGCCCAGAAACGAGCAGTACTTC
CASSPSRPRNEQYF
>TRBJ2-3|few|NA|TRBV18
TGTGCCAGCTCACCACCGCCCAACACAGATACGCAGTATTTT
CASSPPPNTDTQYF
>TRBJ2-7|few|TRBD2|TRBV20-1
TGCAGTGCTACCCACCTAGCGGACCCCTCCTACGAGCAGTACTTC
CSATHLADPSYEQYF
>TRBJ2-3|NA|NA|TRBV20-1
TGCAGTGCTAGAGTGCGGCGGGGTCTCACAGATACGCAGTATTTT
CSARVRRGLTDTQYF
>TRBJ2-7|many|NA|TRBV5-1
TGCGCCAGCAGCCGGACGGATCAGGCCTACGAGCAGTACTTC
CASSRTDQAYEQYF
>TRBJ2-1|few|NA|TRBV7-2
TGTGCCAGCCTCACCAGACGCCTAGGGATCTACAATGAGCAGTTCTTC
CASLTRRLGIYNEQFF
>TRBJ2-1|many|NA|TRBV7-8
TGTGCCAGCAGCTTAGTATCTGGCAGCAATGAGCAGTTCTTC
CASSLVSGSNEQFF
>TRBJ1-1|NA|TRBD1|TRBV29-1
TGCAGCGTTGAAGAGCAGGGGGGTAGGGACACTGAAGCTTTCTTT
CSVEEQGGRDTEAFF
>TRBJ2-7|NA|TRBD2|TRBV7-9
TGTGCCAGCAGCTTAGGGAGCCTAGCGGGGGATCCCTACGAGCAGTACTTC
CASSLGSLAGDPYEQYF
>TRBJ2-7|NA|TRBD2|TRBV7-8
TGTGCCAGCAGCCCCCTAAGACTAGCGAGAGGTTTTTACGAGCAGTACTTC
CASSPLRLARGFYEQYF
>TRBJ2-3|NA|TRBD1|TRBV30
TGTGCCTGGAGACAGACAGGGGTCCGCGCAGATACGCAGTATTTT
CAWRQTGVRADTQYF
>TRBJ2-3|many|TRBD1|TRBV5-1
TGCGCCAGTACCGGGACAGGTACATATACGCAGTATTTT
CASTGTGTYTQYF
>TRBJ2-3|few|NA|TRBV27
TGTGCCAGCAGTTCCCCCGTCTATGGCGGAGCTAGCACAGATACGCAGTATTTT
CASSSPVYGGASTDTQYF
>TRBJ2-2|NA|NA|TRBV6-2/TRBV6-3
TGTGCCAGCAGTTCTCATCAGGGGGGCACCGGGGAGCTGTTTTTT
CASSSHQGGTGELFF
>TRBJ2-1|few|TRBD2|TRBV24-1
TGTGCCACCCGCGGTAGCGGGAGCGGGGTTGAGCAGTTCTTC
CATRGSGSGVEQFF
>TRBJ2-5|NA|TRBD2|TRBV7-2
TGTGCCAGCAGATTTAGCGGGGACCCCCGGACCCAGTACTTC
CASRFSGDPRTQYF
>TRBJ2-7|many|NA|TRBV7-8
TGTGCCAGCAGCTTAGCGGATAGCGGTGCCTACGAGCAGTACTTC
CASSLADSGAYEQYF
>TRBJ2-5|NA|NA|TRBV10-3
TGTGCCATCAGTGAGGTCCCAGAGACCCAGTACTTC
CAISEVPETQYF
>TRBJ2-6|few|NA|TRBV5-6
TGTGCCAGCAACGTCCTGACTTTC
CASNVLTF
>TRBJ2-3|many|NA|TRBV7-3
TGTGCCAGCAGCCCGGGACACCCAAGCACAGATACGCAGTATTTT
CASSPGHPSTDTQYF
>TRBJ2-3|many|TRBD2|TRBV12-3/TRBV12-4
TGTGCCAGCAGCCCGGGACTAGCGGGAGAAGCAGATACGCAGTATTTT
CASSPGLAGEADTQYF
>TRBJ1-1|few|NA|TRBV12-3/TRBV12-4
TGTGCCAGCAGTCGCAGACAGGTCGAAGCTTTCTTT
CASSRRQVEAFF
>TRBJ2-7|few|NA|TRBV5-4
TGTGCCAGCAGCTTGTCCACAGACCTACGAGAGCAGTACTTC
CASSLSTDLREQYF
>TRBJ1-1|NA|NA|TRBV18
TGTGCCAGCTCACCATGGTCAGGGCTGAACACTGAAGCTTTCTTT
CASSPWSGLNTEAFF
>TRBJ2-3|few|TRBD2|TRBV18
TGTGCCAGCTCACCTCAGGGAGGGAGCACAGATACGCAGTATTTT
CASSPQGGSTDTQYF
>TRBJ1-2|few|NA|TRBV12-3/TRBV12-4
TGTGCCAGCAGTTTCACGGCAGGGGCGGTTAACTATGGCTACACCTTC
CASSFTAGAVNYGYTF
>TRBJ1-1|few|NA|TRBV19
TGTGCCAGTAGTCCAATAGGGAACACTGAAGCTTTCTTT
CASSPIGNTEAFF
>TRBJ1-1|few|NA|TRBV9
TGTGCCAGCAGCGTAGTCCCCACGAACACTGAAGCTTTCTTT
CASSVVPTNTEAFF
>TRBJ2-2|NA|NA|TRBV21-1
TGTGCCAGCAGTTCGATTACGGACAAAGCCGGGGAGCTGTTTTTT
CASSSITDKAGELFF
>TRBJ2-7|NA|NA|TRBV28
TGTGCCAGCACCTCTCGGAACGAGCAGTACTTC
CASTSRNEQYF
>TRBJ2-1|many|NA|TRBV14
TGTGCCAGCAGCCAAGATGGGCTAGCGTCCAATGAGCAGTTCTTC
CASSQDGLASNEQFF
>TRBJ2-6|NA|NA|TRBV10-3
TGTGCCATCAGTGAGTCGAAGGGCTCTGGGGCCAACGTCCTGACTTTC
CAISESKGSGANVLTF
>TRBJ1-1|few|TRBD1|TRBV5-1
TGCGCCAGCTCCCGGGACAGGCCCAACACTGAAGCTTTCTTT
CASSRDRPNTEAFF
>TRBJ2-2|few|TRBD2|TRBV3-1
TGTGCCAGCAGCCAAGATCTTACTAGCGGGAGGGGGAACACCGGGGAGCTGTTTTTT
CASSQDLTSGRGNTGELFF
>TRBJ2-6|NA|TRBD1|TRBV4-3
TGCGCCAGCAGTCCACCCTCCGGGACAGTAGTCTCTGGGGCCAACGTCCTGACTTTC
CASSPPSGTVVSGANVLTF
>TRBJ2-3|NA|TRBD2|TRBV7-2
TGTGCCAGCAGCCCCATTTCGATGATAGCGGGAGGAGATACGCAGTATTTT
CASSPISMIAGGDTQYF
>TRBJ1-5|NA|TRBD1|TRBV20-1
TGCAGTGCTACCGGGACAGGTTACAATCAGCCCCAGCATTTT
CSATGTGYNQPQHF
>TRBJ2-1|many|NA|TRBV4-3
TGCGCCAGCAGCCAAGACCACAGGTACAATGAGCAGTTCTTC
CASSQDHRYNEQFF
>TRBJ1-5|NA|NA|TRBV7-2
TGTGCCAGCAGCTTAGTGGATATGGACAGTAATCAGCCCCAGCATTTT
CASSLVDMDSNQPQHF
>TRBJ2-1|once|NA|TRBV29-1
TGCAGCGCTGGCGCGGGGTACAATGAGCAGTTCTTC
CSAGAGYNEQFF
>TRBJ2-7|few|NA|TRBV20-1
TGCAGTGCCCCCGCCAGGGGAAGGTCCTACGAGCAGTACTTC
CSAPARGRSYEQYF
>TRBJ1-4|NA|NA|TRBV27
TGTGCCAGCAGTACCGGGACAAATTTTGGGAATGAAAAACTGTTTTTT
CASSTGTNFGNEKLFF
>TRBJ2-7|many|TRBD1|TRBV28
TGTGCCAGCAGTTTTCGTGACAGGGGATACGAGCAGTACTTC
CASSFRDRGYEQYF
>TRBJ2-2|NA|NA|TRBV6-2/TRBV6-3
TGTGCCAGCACCCGGGACGGCGCGAACACCGGGGAGCTGTTTTTT
CASTRDGANTGELFF
>TRBJ1-1|many|NA|TRBV7-3
TGTGCCAGCAGCTTAGGTCCGGCGAACACTGAAGCTTTCTTT
CASSLGPANTEAFF
>TRBJ2-1|few|NA|TRBV11-1
TGTGCCAGCAGCTTCAGTTTAACCCGGGCTTTGACCTACAATGAGCAGTTCTTC
CASSFSLTRALTYNEQFF